The 16 T cell receptor beta chains below all came from one sample that was sequenced in a study of blood T cell repertoires in COVID-19. TCRdb keeps only in-frame clones here, not all; method: immunoSEQ multiplex PCR. The data contain about 120,000 clones, roughly 84% of them singletons. The sequenced sample was peripheral blood. The receptors derive from a man in his sixties with acute or convalescent COVID-19.

The chain uses TRBV18 and TRBJ1-1, with TRBD1 matching over 11 bases. CDR3 length: 16 amino acids. CDR1 is KGHSH and CDR2 is LQKENI in the germline V gene. Germline trimming cut 2 bases from V and 8 bases from J; bases unmatched to any gene: 10. CDR3: CASSPRAGTGGGEAFF. CDR3 bases: TGTGCCAGCTCACCAAGGGCCGGGACAGGGGGGGGCGAAGCTTTCTTT.

This chain connects TRBV6-5 to TRBJ1-3; D is uncertain. Germline V lookup: CDR1 MNHEY, CDR2 SVGAGI. With 5 bases removed from V and 2 bases from J, the gap between germline ends came to 13 bases. The CDR3 contains 15 residues. DNA of the CDR3: TGTGCCAGCAGTCGCAGACGGGGAACTGGAAACACCATATATTTT. It is translated as CASSRRRGTGNTIYF.

In DNA, the CDR3 is TGTGCCAGTAGTATGGGCACCATGAACACTGAAGCTTTCTTT. As protein: CASSMGTMNTEAFF. This chain uses TRBV19 with TRBJ1-1, with D unclear. Germline-derived CDR1 and CDR2 are LNHDA and SQIVND (reference sequence). The CDR3 extends over 14 amino acids. The V end was cut by 3 bases, the J end by 0 bases, with 8 bases between.

The chain carries TRBV6-5 and TRBJ2-2; perhaps TRBD2 as D (5 bases). The V gene's germline CDR1 is MNHEY and CDR2 SVGAGI. The CDR3 length is 13 residues. V lost 0 bases and J lost 8, with 7 bases in between. CDR3 region: CASSYSTGGELFF. In DNA form, the CDR3 reads TGTGCCAGCAGTTACTCGACGGGAGGGGAGCTGTTTTTT.

This clone appeared once. The chain recombines TRBV5-5 with TRBJ1-1; D gene ambiguous. Trimming took 1 base from V and 1 from J, leaving 11 bases between them. The CDR3 is made up of 15 amino acids. Germline V lookup: CDR1 SGHKS, CDR2 YYEKEE (reference sequence). DNA of the CDR3: TGTGCCAGCAGCTTGTACGCCAGTCCGAACACTGAAGCTTTCTTT. This encodes CASSLYASPNTEAFF.

This CDR3 reads CASRPTTDTGNTIYF. In nucleotides, the CDR3 is TGTGCCAGCAGACCGACCACAGATACTGGAAACACCATATATTTT. The J gene is TRBJ1-3, the V gene TRBV6-5, with D unresolved. Trimming pared 6 bases from V and 2 bases from J, leaving 14 bases between. CDR1 and CDR2 from the germline V gene are MNHEY and SVGAGI. CDR3 length: 15 residues.

This clone was counted at least ten times. The chain links TRBV7-9 to TRBJ2-7; 8 nucleotides agree with TRBD1. The CDR3 is 14 amino acids. CDR1 and CDR2 from the germline V gene are SEHNR and FQNEAQ (reference sequence). Trimming removed 5 bases from V and 2 bases from J; junction bases left unmatched: 5. CDR3 coding DNA: TGTGCCAGCAGCCTGACAGGGGTAACCTACGAGCAGTACTTC. Translated: CASSLTGVTYEQYF.

The chain carries TRBV5-5 and TRBJ1-1, with 12 bases matching TRBD1. After removal of 3 bases from V and 11 bases from J, the junction contained 8 bases not matched to a gene. This CDR3 spans 14 amino acids. Germline V lookup: CDR1 SGHKS, CDR2 YYEKEE (reference sequence). CDR3 DNA: TGTGCCAGCAGCTCCCCGGGACAGGGGGCGCCGGCTTTCTTT. As protein: CASSSPGQGAPAFF.

The V and J genes are TRBV6-5 and TRBJ1-2; tentative D call: TRBD1 (5 bases). The V gene's germline CDR1 is MNHEY and CDR2 SVGAGI. V lost 0 bases, J lost 6 bases, and 5 bases lay in between. There are 12 residues in the CDR3. In DNA, the CDR3 is TGTGCCAGCAGTTACTCGGACAATGGCTACACCTTC. Its translation: CASSYSDNGYTF.

The chain uses TRBV24-1 and TRBJ1-4; D is ambiguous. V lost 4 bases, J lost 0 bases, and 8 bases lay in between. The CDR3 totals 15 residues. Germline CDR1 is KGHDR and CDR2 is SFDVKD. The CDR3 DNA sequence: TGTGCCACCAGTGAGGGAGTTGCAACTAATGAAAAACTGTTTTTT. It codes for CATSEGVATNEKLFF.

The V and J genes are TRBV14 and TRBJ2-5, with D possibly TRBD2 on 6 matching bases. In germline, CDR1 is SGHDN, CDR2 FVKESK. With 5 bases removed from V and 4 bases from J, the gap between germline ends came to 17 bases. The CDR3 extends over 15 amino acids. This CDR3 reads CASSRGLRPGETQYF. The DNA for the CDR3 is TGTGCCAGCAGCAGGGGACTCCGCCCGGGAGAGACCCAGTACTTC.

V is TRBV11-2 and J is TRBJ2-7; 10 positions match TRBD1. The CDR3 is 15 residues long. Trimming cost V 0 bases and J 3 bases; bases outside gene matches: 2. CDR1 and CDR2 from the germline V gene are SGHAT and FQNNGV. The CDR3 region has the DNA TGTGCCAGCAGCTTAGAGACAGGGGGCCGCTACGAGCAGTACTTC. Translating it yields CASSLETGGRYEQYF.

This clone has a single count. This chain connects TRBV6-6 to TRBJ2-1, with D unclear. Germline lookup yields CDR1 MNHNY and CDR2 SVGAGI (reference sequence). V dropped 0 bases and J dropped 5 bases, with 8 bases sitting between them. This CDR3 region has 14 residues. CDR3 amino acids: CASSYSIRNNEQFF. The CDR3 DNA follows: TGTGCCAGCAGTTACTCGATCAGGAACAATGAGCAGTTCTTC.

This clone occurred once. This rearrangement joins TRBV7-2 to TRBJ2-2, with D possibly matching TRBD2 (5 bases). V was clipped by 1 base and J by 0 bases, with 12 bases between them. This CDR3 contains 17 residues. CDR1 and CDR2 from the germline V gene are SGHTA and FQGNSA. Here the CDR3 DNA reads TGTGCCAGCAGCTTAGTTCCAGCGGAAGCGAACACCGGGGAGCTGTTTTTT. This sequence encodes CASSLVPAEANTGELFF.

V is TRBV12-3 or TRBV12-4 and J is TRBJ2-1; TRBD2 matches at 7 bases. The V gene end was trimmed by 4 bases and the J gene end by 9 bases; junction bases not matched to a gene: 3. The CDR3 length is 12 residues. The CDR3 spells CASSSLALEQFF. The CDR3 DNA sequence: TGTGCCAGCAGTTCACTAGCGCTTGAGCAGTTCTTC.

Note on this clone: Other nucleotide sequences in the sample specify the same CDR3. The chain joins TRBV7-9 to TRBJ2-5; 14 bases match TRBD2. The CDR3 extends over 17 amino acids. V was pared by 5 bases and J by 4 bases, with 9 bases of the junction left unmatched. Per the germline V gene, CDR1 is SEHNR and CDR2 is FQNEAQ (reference sequence). This chain's CDR3 is CASSPRLAGGPGETQYF. CDR3 DNA: TGTGCCAGCAGCCCCAGACTAGCGGGAGGGCCCGGAGAGACCCAGTACTTC.